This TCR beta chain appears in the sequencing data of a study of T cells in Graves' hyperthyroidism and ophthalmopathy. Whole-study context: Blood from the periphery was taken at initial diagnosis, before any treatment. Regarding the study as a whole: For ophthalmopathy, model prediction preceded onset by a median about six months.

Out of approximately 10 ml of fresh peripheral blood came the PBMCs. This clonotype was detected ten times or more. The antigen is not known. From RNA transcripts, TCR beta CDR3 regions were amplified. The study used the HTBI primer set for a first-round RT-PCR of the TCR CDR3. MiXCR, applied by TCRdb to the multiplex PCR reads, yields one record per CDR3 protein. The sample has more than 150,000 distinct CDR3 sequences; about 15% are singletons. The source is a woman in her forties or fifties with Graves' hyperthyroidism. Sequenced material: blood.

The CDR3 protein is CASSPGPPQGSPLHF. In DNA form, the CDR3 reads TGTGCCAGCAGCCCTGGACCGCCCCAGGGTTCACCCCTCCACTTT. The V and J genes are TRBV3-1 and TRBJ1-6; D possibly corresponds to TRBD1 (5 bases). CDR1 is LGHDT, CDR2 YNNKEL, per germline (reference sequence). The CDR3 extends over 15 amino acids. V lost 4 bases and J 9 bases, leaving 16 bases between the germline ends.